This passage covers 8 T cell receptor beta chains from one sample sequenced in a study of T-cell reconstitution after alpha-beta-depleted transplantation in children. During its preparation, the TCRbeta library received unique molecular identifiers. Using its own MiXCR run on the PCR reads, TCRdb lists one record per CDR3 protein. Here the sample spans fewer than 550,000 distinct CDR3 sequences, approximately 11% being singletons. The source material was PBMCs from the stem cell graft donor, sampled from the stem cell graft. These receptors originate from a human donor who donated a stem cell graft to a child with acute myeloid leukemia.

This chain joins TRBV10-3 and TRBJ2-7; D remains unclear. This CDR3 comprises 15 residues. Trimming took 6 bases from V and 0 from J, leaving 15 bases between them. Looked up from germline, CDR1 is ENHRY and CDR2 is SYGVKD. The DNA for the CDR3 is TGTGCCATCAGACAAGAACCAGGTAGCTCCTACGAGCAGTACGTC. Translation: CAIRQEPGSSYEQYV.

The chain couples TRBV7-2 to TRBJ2-6; D perhaps matches TRBD1 (5 bases). The CDR3 consists of 13 residues. The germline gives CDR1 SGHTA, CDR2 FQGNSA. V lost 6 bases and J 9 bases, leaving 12 bases between the germline ends. The CDR3 protein is CASSHDSLNVLTF. In DNA form, the CDR3 reads TGTGCCAGCAGTCACGACAGCCTCAACGTCCTGACTTTC.

This clonotype was seen only a few times. V gene TRBV20-1 combines with J gene TRBJ1-1, with TRBD1 identical over 9 bases. V trimming: 5 bases; J trimming: 4 bases; junction bases outside the gene matches: 8. This CDR3 has 14 amino acids. CDR1 is DFQATT, CDR2 SNEGSKA, per germline (reference sequence). CDR3 nucleotides: TGCAGTGCTTCACAGGGGGCCGGGATCACTGAAGCTTTCTTT. This encodes CSASQGAGITEAFF.

This clonotype was picked up many times. The chain carries TRBV2 and TRBJ2-1, with D uncertain. CDR3 length: 16 residues. Germline CDR1 is SNHLY and CDR2 is FYNNEI. V was cut by 5 bases and J by 3 bases, with 17 bases left in between. The CDR3 DNA sequence: TGTGCCAGCAGTTCAAGCGAAGGCGATGTCTACAATGAGCAGTTCTTC. The encoded protein is CASSSSEGDVYNEQFF.

This clonotype was counted only a few times. J is TRBJ2-1 and V is TRBV5-1; 8 positions match TRBD2. This CDR3 contains 14 residues. The V gene end was trimmed by 5 bases and the J gene end by 6 bases; junction bases not matched to a gene: 7. Germline values: CDR1 SGHRS, CDR2 YFSETQ. Here the CDR3 DNA reads TGCGCCAGCAGTGTCGGACTAGCTGTCAATGAGCAGTTCTTC. Amino acids: CASSVGLAVNEQFF.

This chain uses TRBV19 with TRBJ1-2; D gene unclear. This CDR3 comprises 13 residues. V lost 5 bases and J 8 bases, leaving 15 bases between the germline ends. Germline V gene lookup returns CDR1 LNHDA and CDR2 SQIVND (reference sequence). The CDR3 nucleotides are TGTGCCAGTAGTCTGGAAATGCCTTTGGGCTACACCTTC. Its protein product is CASSLEMPLGYTF.

This clonotype occurred a few times. This sequence joins TRBV12-3 or TRBV12-4 and TRBJ2-3; no clear D gene. Between the trimmed V and J ends, which lost 7 bases and 2 bases, there was a span of 19 bases. The CDR3 is made up of 16 amino acids. The CDR3 sequence is CASTPGAAAATDTQYF. The CDR3, as DNA: TGTGCCAGCACCCCGGGTGCGGCGGCAGCCACAGATACGCAGTATTTT.

This clonotype occurred a few times. CDR3 in DNA: TGTGCCAGTAACTTGGAGACCCAGTACTTC. Residues: CASNLETQYF. The chain links TRBV6-1 to TRBJ2-5; D call uncertain. The CDR3 length is 10 residues. Deletions cut 9 bases from V and 5 bases from J, with 7 bases between. CDR1 and CDR2 (germline): MNHNS, SASEGT.